In this sample, the clone carrying this TCR beta chain turned up many times. Its antigen is not identified. The data originate from a study of T cells in Graves' hyperthyroidism and ophthalmopathy. About the research overall: Once the initial diagnosis was made, peripheral blood was obtained before any treatment. Study-wide results and limits: Before onset, by a median of around 6.4 months, the model predicted ophthalmopathy.

RNA transcripts provided the source from which TCR beta CDR3 regions were amplified. HTBI primers were used for first-round RT-PCR of the TCR CDR3. MiXCR, applied by TCRdb to the multiplex PCR reads, yields one record per CDR3 protein. The profile covers about 840,000 distinct CDR3 sequences, with 35% to 40% appearing a single time and approximately 10% taken by the ten largest. Germline V CDR1 and CDR2: WSHSY, SAAADI. CDR3 length: 15 amino acids. With V trimmed by 0 bases and J by 2 bases, 3 bases remained unmatched. The TCR was taken from a man aged 18 to 29 with Graves' hyperthyroidism. V and J are TRBV10-2 and TRBJ2-7; 8 bases align to TRBD1. The material sequenced was blood. The CDR3 protein is CASSESGTGTYEQYF. The CDR3 nucleotides are TGCGCCAGCAGTGAGTCGGGGACAGGCACCTACGAGCAGTACTTC.